This T cell receptor (beta chain) was sequenced in a study of shared clonotypes between healthy human individuals. Study overall: CD4 naive cells filled three plates per donor, CD4 memory three, CD8 naive two and CD8 memory one.

TCRdb's copy holds only in-frame clones and misses some; the assay was immunoSEQ multiplex PCR. There are over 2,000,000 clones in the sample; approximately 92% occur only once, and around 1.7% lies in the top ten. CD45RO-negative, CCR7-positively selected cells formed the naive CD8 fraction, excluding terminally differentiated effector memory CD45RA+ cells. The TCR comes from a man aged 18-30 years in good health. Some clones in this sample may be carry-over from other donors' samples. The sample taken for sequencing was naive CD8+ T cells from PBMCs.

Here the CDR3 reads CASSSSGTPMYEQYF. CDR3 DNA sequence: TGTGCCAGTAGCTCCTCCGGGACTCCAATGTACGAGCAGTACTTC. The rearrangement links TRBV19 to TRBJ2-7, with TRBD2 as a possible D gene (6 bases). V lost 6 bases and J 4 bases, leaving 19 bases between the germline ends. This CDR3 contains 15 residues. Germline V gene lookup returns CDR1 LNHDA and CDR2 SQIVND (reference sequence).